The T cell receptor (beta chain) under discussion was sequenced for a study of cytomegalovirus exposure and HLA in healthy donors. Notes on the study in general: TCR beta sequences reportedly predicted most subjects' HLA-A and HLA-B alleles accurately.

Vbeta (60) and Jbeta (13) primers were used in the PCR. Only in-frame clones appear in the TCRdb table, and some are missing; sequencing was by immunoSEQ multiplex PCR. The repertoire has approximately 160,000 clones, approximately 73% of them found once; the top ten carry less than 1.5%. A remark on this clone: The target antigen is unknown.

CDR1 MDHEN and CDR2 SYDVKM come from the germline V gene. V lost 5 bases and J 1 base, leaving 10 bases between the germline ends. The CDR3 consists of 14 residues. Specimen: PBMCs. The chain couples TRBV28 to TRBJ2-3; D call uncertain. This clonotype was sampled from a man aged 50 or older in good health and CMV-seronegative. The CDR3 spells CASSPLTGTDTQYF. The CDR3 coding sequence is TGTGCCAGCAGTCCACTAACGGGCACAGATACGCAGTATTTT.